The 10 T cell receptor beta chains below come from one sample, sequenced in a study of blood T cell repertoires in COVID-19. Repertoires were generated with immunoSEQ multiplex PCR, while TCRdb's copy carries only in-frame clones and drops some. The sample records approximately 210,000 clones, 80% to 85% being singletons. Specimen: PBMCs or T cells enriched from blood (not recorded which). Receptors originate from a woman aged 50 to 60 with acute COVID-19.

The rearrangement uses TRBV7-9 and TRBJ2-1; no firm D call. The CDR3 totals 14 residues. The V and J ends lost 1 base and 8 bases respectively, with 12 bases between them. Per the germline V gene, CDR1 is SEHNR and CDR2 is FQNEAQ (reference sequence). The CDR3: CASSLDLRLDEQFF. The CDR3 coding sequence is TGTGCCAGCAGCTTAGACCTTCGGTTAGATGAGCAGTTCTTC.

The V gene is TRBV18, the J gene TRBJ2-1; 11 bases line up with TRBD2. CDR3 length equals 18 residues. J gave up 7 bases and V 3 bases, and 14 bases lay outside the gene matches. Germline loops: CDR1 KGHSH, CDR2 LQKENI. Here the CDR3 reads CASSPPGIYTSGRNEQFF. In DNA, the CDR3 is TGTGCCAGCTCACCTCCGGGGATTTACACTAGCGGGAGAAATGAGCAGTTCTTC.

The chain has TRBV19 and TRBJ1-2; D possibly corresponds to TRBD1 (5 bases). Germline V gene data show CDR1 as LNHDA and CDR2 as SQIVND (reference sequence). This CDR3 has 14 residues. Between the trimmed V and J ends, which lost 5 bases and 8 bases, there was a span of 18 bases. The CDR3 nucleotides are TGTGCCAGTAGTGTGGGTCGGCAGGGTAGCGGCTACACCTTC. Translating it yields CASSVGRQGSGYTF.

The V gene is TRBV7-2, the J gene TRBJ2-1; D is possibly TRBD2 (5 bases). Germline values: CDR1 SGHTA, CDR2 FQGNSA. Trimming stripped 3 bases from V and 2 bases from J, with 11 bases between. The CDR3 length is 15 residues. The CDR3 coding sequence is TGTGCCAGCAGCTTTTTAGCGTCGGCCTACAATGAGCAGTTCTTC. It codes for CASSFLASAYNEQFF.

The gene calls are TRBV7-9 and TRBJ1-1, with D unclear. V lost 5 bases and J lost 0, with 10 bases in between. This CDR3 region has 14 residues. Germline V gene sequence: CDR1 SEHNR, CDR2 FQNEAQ (reference sequence). The CDR3 is CASSRRSLNTEAFF. CDR3 in DNA: TGTGCCAGCAGCCGAAGGAGTTTGAACACTGAAGCTTTCTTT.

The chain employs TRBV19 and TRBJ2-1; 8 bases map to TRBD2. This CDR3 contains 14 residues. The V gene end was trimmed by 6 bases and the J gene end by 6 bases; junction bases not matched to a gene: 7. Per germline, CDR1 LNHDA and CDR2 SQIVND (reference sequence). Written as DNA, the CDR3 is TGTGCCAGTAGACCCAGCGGGAGTGGCAATGAGCAGTTCTTC. Its translation: CASRPSGSGNEQFF.

The rearrangement links TRBV3-1 (or the pseudogene TRBV3-2) to TRBJ2-7; D is undetermined. Germline CDR1 reads LGHDT; CDR2 reads YNNKEL (reference sequence). The CDR3 extends over 14 amino acids. With 4 bases removed from V and 3 bases from J, the gap between germline ends came to 13 bases. As DNA, the CDR3 is TGTGCCAGCAGCCCCCTCTCGGCGGTCTACGAGCAGTACTTC. Its protein product is CASSPLSAVYEQYF.

J is TRBJ2-1 and V is TRBV6-6; 9 bases align to TRBD2. Trimming took 5 bases from V and 0 from J; bases not matched to a gene: 17. CDR1 is MNHNY, CDR2 SVGAGI, per germline (reference sequence). The CDR3 sequence is 20 residues long. CDR3 amino acids: CASSPRASGNSQSSYNEQFF. The CDR3 DNA reads as TGTGCCAGCAGTCCCCGGGCTAGCGGGAATTCACAAAGCTCCTACAATGAGCAGTTCTTC.

The chain combines TRBV7-2 with TRBJ2-5; 13 bases map to TRBD2. V shed 5 bases and J 5 bases; nucleotides not matched to a gene: 5. The length of the CDR3 is 15 residues. Germline values: CDR1 SGHTA, CDR2 FQGNSA. Written as DNA, the CDR3 is TGTGCCAGCAGCATGGGACTAGCGGGGCCGGAGACCCAGTACTTC. Protein: CASSMGLAGPETQYF.

This chain joins TRBV19 and TRBJ2-2, with unresolved D. With 2 bases removed from V and 4 bases from J, the gap between germline ends came to 8 bases. This CDR3 comprises 14 residues. Per germline, CDR1 LNHDA and CDR2 SQIVND (reference sequence). The CDR3 here is CASSIRQRTGELFF. The CDR3 region has the DNA TGTGCCAGTAGTATAAGGCAGCGCACCGGGGAGCTGTTTTTT.